This is a list of T cell receptor beta chains from one sample in a study of Graves' ophthalmopathy and Graves' hyperthyroidism. TCRdb used MiXCR to reprocess the multiplex PCR reads, holding one entry per CDR3 protein. The table shows under 400,000 distinct CDR3 sequences, with roughly a sixth occurring only once. The material sequenced was peripheral blood. The receptors originated from an adult man with Graves' ophthalmopathy. Both conserved end residues are part of each CDR3. A D gene is named only where the DNA matches it firmly. Size is stated for part of the rows, as once, few or many counts, or as a class when the clone is expanded.

cdr3_aa cdr3_nt clone_size d_call j_call cdr3_length v_call
CASSPYGGDYEQYF TGTGCCAGCAGCCCCTATGGGGGGGACTACGAGCAGTACTTC . TRBD2 TRBJ2-7 14 TRBV7-3
CASSLELSQRNTEAFF TGTGCCAGCAGTTTAGAGTTGTCACAGCGAAACACTGAAGCTTTCTTT . . TRBJ1-1 16 TRBV12-3/TRBV12-4
CASSSSGVGGGTEAFF TGTGCCAGCAGCTCCAGCGGAGTTGGGGGCGGGACTGAAGCTTTCTTT . . TRBJ1-1 16 TRBV11-2
CASTKTGAMITMYGYTF TGTGCCAGCACTAAGACAGGGGCGATGATAACTATGTATGGCTACACCTTC . TRBD1 TRBJ1-2 17 TRBV6-1
CATSGNSNQPQHF TGTGCCACCAGTGGTAATAGCAATCAGCCCCAGCATTTT many . TRBJ1-5 13 TRBV24-1
CASSLVVGQGETQYF TGTGCTAGCAGCTTAGTAGTGGGACAGGGTGAGACCCAGTACTTC many TRBD1 TRBJ2-5 15 TRBV7-7
CASRPGQGFSGYTF TGTGCCAGTAGACCGGGACAGGGATTTTCAGGCTACACCTTC . TRBD1 TRBJ1-2 14 TRBV19
CSALGNYGYTF TGCAGTGCTTTGGGGAACTATGGCTACACCTTC . . TRBJ1-2 11 TRBV20-1
CASSRGLAGETSGANVLTF TGTGCCAGCAGCCGGGGACTAGCGGGGGAGACATCTGGGGCCAACGTCCTGACTTTC many TRBD2 TRBJ2-6 19 TRBV11-2
CASSRMDTGAGNTISF TGTGCCAGCAGTAGAATGGACACGGGAGCTGGAAACACCATATCTTTT . . TRBJ1-3 16 TRBV28